A selection of T cell receptor beta chains follows, all from one sample in a study of Ad26.COV2.S vaccination and SARS-CoV-2 variants. Data came from immunoSEQ multiplex PCR; TCRdb stores just in-frame clones and leaves some out. The sample lists 250,000 or so clones, roughly 87% occurring once. The sequenced sample was peripheral blood, obtained in a trial of Ad26.COV2.S vaccine versus placebo. The receptors shown here come from a person aged 18-65 years who received the Ad26.COV2.S COVID-19 vaccine or a placebo. Both conserved end residues are part of each CDR3. D genes are given only for firm matches. A clone size is listed for some rows: how often the clone was seen (once, few, many), or a class if it is expanded.

v_call	clone_size	j_call	d_call	cdr3_nt	cdr3_aa
TRBV4-3	NA	TRBJ2-7	NA	TGCGCCAGCAGCCAAGATCTACAGGGCTACGAGCAGTACTTC	CASSQDLQGYEQYF
TRBV29-1	once	TRBJ1-6	TRBD1	TGCAGCGTGGTATCAGGGGGCAAAGGTTCACCCCTCCACTTT	CSVVSGGKGSPLHF
TRBV6-6	NA	TRBJ2-3	NA	TGTGCCAGCGGAGGAAGGGGGGGGAGCACAGATACGCAGTATTTT	CASGGRGGSTDTQYF
TRBV5-1	NA	TRBJ2-1	NA	TGCGCCAGCAGCTTGACCTCTTTGACAGAAAATGAGCAGTTCTTC	CASSLTSLTENEQFF
TRBV30	NA	TRBJ2-5	TRBD2	TGTGCTCTTACCAGCGGGGGAGAGACCCAGTACTTC	CALTSGGETQYF
TRBV30	NA	TRBJ1-4	NA	TGTGCCTCGGGCCCAGTGGAAGGGAAAAAACTGTTTTTT	CASGPVEGKKLFF
TRBV9	NA	TRBJ2-2	NA	TGTGCCAGCAGCGTAAGCCAGGGCACCGGGGAGCTGTTTTTT	CASSVSQGTGELFF
TRBV27	NA	TRBJ1-6	NA	NA	CASSSSGSGSSPLHF
TRBV30	NA	TRBJ1-1	NA	TGTGCCTGGAGAAAACGGGGTCTGAACACTGAAGCTTTCTTT	CAWRKRGLNTEAFF
TRBV6-6	NA	TRBJ2-7	TRBD2	TGTGCCAGCAGTCGCGGACTAGCGGGGACGAGCTCCTACGAGCAGTACTTC	CASSRGLAGTSSYEQYF
TRBV7-2	NA	TRBJ1-4	NA	TGTGCCAGCAGCTTAGTAGGGGCAACTAATGAAAAACTGTTTTTT	CASSLVGATNEKLFF
TRBV3-1/TRBV3-2	NA	TRBJ1-3	NA	TGTGCCAGCAGCCAAGAAAGGTTAGCTGGAAACACCATATATTTT	CASSQERLAGNTIYF
TRBV5-6	NA	TRBJ2-7	TRBD1	TGTGCCAGCAGCTCGGACAGGGGTCACCACGAGCAGTACTTC	CASSSDRGHHEQYF
TRBV19	once	TRBJ1-2	NA	TGTGCCAGTAGTATAGTGGGCAGGAGGAACTATGGCTACACCTTC	CASSIVGRRNYGYTF
TRBV5-1	NA	TRBJ1-2	NA	TGCGCCAGCAGCTTGGTCGGGGGGAATGGCTACACCTTC	CASSLVGGNGYTF
TRBV18	NA	TRBJ1-1	NA	TGTGCCAGCTCACCATCAGTCGACACTGAAGCTTTCTTT	CASSPSVDTEAFF
TRBV11-2	NA	TRBJ1-1	NA	TGTGCCAGCAGCTCCCTACAGGGCACGAACACTGAAGCTTTCTTT	CASSSLQGTNTEAFF
TRBV5-1	NA	TRBJ2-3	TRBD2	TGCGCCAGCAGCTTAAGACTGGGCGGGAGGGCCGGAGATACGCAGTATTTT	CASSLRLGGRAGDTQYF
TRBV5-1	NA	TRBJ1-4	NA	TGCGCCAGCAGCTTAAACGGACCTGTTAATGAAAAACTGTTTTTT	CASSLNGPVNEKLFF
TRBV2	NA	TRBJ2-2	NA	TGTGCCAGCAGTGTACCAGGGCTGAACACCGGGGAGCTGTTTTTT	CASSVPGLNTGELFF
TRBV7-9	once	TRBJ1-1	NA	TGTGCCAGCAGCTCCCATTTACAGCTATCGAACACTGAAGCTTTCTTT	CASSSHLQLSNTEAFF
TRBV6-1	few	TRBJ1-6	NA	TGTGCCAGCAGCGAAACAGGGTCTTTAAACAGTTCACCCCTCCACTTT	CASSETGSLNSSPLHF
TRBV18	NA	TRBJ2-1	NA	TGTGCCAGCTCCCCTCCTGGCTCCTACAATGAGCAGTTCTTC	CASSPPGSYNEQFF
TRBV4-1	NA	TRBJ2-1	TRBD2	TGCGCCAGCAGCCCTCGACTAGCGGGCTACAATGAGCAGTTCTTC	CASSPRLAGYNEQFF
TRBV7-2	NA	TRBJ2-7	NA	TGTGCCAGCAGCCAAGGGGGGCTTAGCTCCTACGAGCAGTACTTC	CASSQGGLSSYEQYF
TRBV7-8	NA	TRBJ2-5	NA	TGTGCCAGCAGCACCCAGGACAGCCTTCAAGAGACCCAGTACTTC	CASSTQDSLQETQYF
TRBV14	NA	TRBJ1-4	NA	TGTGCCAGCAGCCAAGGCTTGAATGAAAAACTGTTTTTT	CASSQGLNEKLFF
TRBV5-6	NA	TRBJ2-7	TRBD1	TGTGCCAGCAGCCATGGGACAGAGGGCGCCGAGCAGTACTTC	CASSHGTEGAEQYF
TRBV2	NA	TRBJ1-5	NA	TGTGCCAGCAGCAATCAGGGTCCCCATAGCAATCAGCCCCAGCATTTT	CASSNQGPHSNQPQHF
TRBV30	NA	TRBJ1-4	TRBD1	TGTGCCTGGTCCTGGGACAGAACTAATGAAAAACTGTTTTTT	CAWSWDRTNEKLFF
TRBV18	NA	TRBJ1-1	TRBD1	TGTGCCAGCTCACCACGGAGGGGGCAAGGGTCTGGCACTGAAGCTTTCTTT	CASSPRRGQGSGTEAFF
TRBV7-3	NA	TRBJ2-1	TRBD2	TGTGCCAGCGGGACTAGCGGGAGCTACAATGAGCAGTTCTTC	CASGTSGSYNEQFF
TRBV6-2/TRBV6-3	few	TRBJ1-2	NA	TGTGCCAGCAGTTACAGCGGCTCTCCTTACTATGGCTACACCTTC	CASSYSGSPYYGYTF
TRBV6-2/TRBV6-3	NA	TRBJ1-1	NA	TGTGCCAGCAGTTACGTCTCCGACACTGAAGCTTTCTTT	CASSYVSDTEAFF
TRBV6-6	few	TRBJ2-5	NA	TGTGCCAGCAGTTACACCACAATCGGGGAGACCCAGTACTTC	CASSYTTIGETQYF
TRBV7-9	NA	TRBJ1-2	NA	TGTGCCAGCAGCTTAGCTACGGACAGAACTTCCTATGGCTACACCTTC	CASSLATDRTSYGYTF
TRBV20-1	NA	TRBJ1-2	NA	TGCAGTGCCCGCGAGAACTATGGCTACACCTTC	CSARENYGYTF
TRBV7-2	once	TRBJ2-7	NA	TGTGCCAGCAGCTTAGCCGGGACCCCAGGGTACGAGCAGTACTTC	CASSLAGTPGYEQYF
TRBV25-1	NA	TRBJ2-3	NA	TGTGCCAGCAGTGAGACCACCGTCGACCCTAGCACAGATACGCAGTATTTT	CASSETTVDPSTDTQYF
TRBV7-2	NA	TRBJ2-1	TRBD2	TGTGCCAGCAGCACCAGCGGGGGTCCTGGATATGAGCAGTTCTTC	CASSTSGGPGYEQFF
TRBV4-2	NA	TRBJ1-5	NA	TGTGCCAGCAGCCAAGAGGGTTCGGGGGTCAATCAGCCCCAGCATTTT	CASSQEGSGVNQPQHF
TRBV7-9	NA	TRBJ1-2	NA	TGTGCCAGCAGCTCCAACAGGGATAGGCGAAATGGCTACACCTTC	CASSSNRDRRNGYTF
TRBV19	NA	TRBJ2-3	NA	TGTGCCAGTACAGGGGGGGATACGCAGTATTTT	CASTGGDTQYF
TRBV19	NA	TRBJ2-1	TRBD2	TGTGCCAGTAGTATAGATCCTGGGCGGGCCGGGACTACCTACAATGAGCAGTTCTTC	CASSIDPGRAGTTYNEQFF